The next 20 T cell receptor beta chains were all read from a single sample in a study of blood T cell repertoires in COVID-19. Profiled with immunoSEQ multiplex PCR; TCRdb holds only in-frame clones, not every one. The table has fewer than 350,000 clones, around 90% seen once. Sequencing input: PBMCs or T cells enriched from blood (not recorded which). These receptor sequences come from a woman between 40 and 50 years old who had recovered from COVID-19.

This clone has a single count. The chain links TRBV4-3 to TRBJ2-2, with a possible D match to TRBD2 (5 bases). The CDR3 has 19 residues. With 1 base removed from V and 3 bases from J, the gap between germline ends came to 21 bases. The germline V gene encodes CDR1 LGHNA and CDR2 YSLEER. CDR3 sequence (DNA): TGCGCCAGCAGCCAAGCGGCGGGTAGGGCCCCGTTATACACCGGGGAGCTGTTTTTT. It specifies CASSQAAGRAPLYTGELFF.

This clone has just one count. The chain recombines TRBV2 with TRBJ1-2; 8 nucleotides match TRBD1. CDR3 length: 14 amino acids. CDR1 and CDR2 from the germline V gene are SNHLY and FYNNEI. V lost 6 bases, J lost 4 bases, and 7 bases stayed unmatched. In DNA form, the CDR3 reads TGTGCCAGCAGCAGAACAGGGGGAAGCTATGGCTACACCTTC. Amino acids: CASSRTGGSYGYTF.

The chain has TRBV15 and TRBJ1-4; D not certain. Per the germline V gene, CDR1 is LNHNV and CDR2 is YYDKDF (reference sequence). Trimming stripped 8 bases from V and 8 bases from J, with 24 bases between. This CDR3 spans 16 amino acids. The CDR3, as DNA: TGTGCCACCCGCGAGGGCGCTTTACCCTCCGGCGAAAAACTGTTTTTT. Protein: CATREGALPSGEKLFF.

The chain has TRBV2 and TRBJ2-1; 7 nucleotides line up with TRBD2. V shed 6 bases and J 5 bases; nucleotides not matched to a gene: 10. Germline V gene sequence: CDR1 SNHLY, CDR2 FYNNEI. The CDR3 has 15 amino acids. The CDR3 DNA reads as TGTGCCAGCAGGGTCCGGGAGGTTGGGGACAATGAGCAGTTCTTC. Translating gives CASRVREVGDNEQFF.

The J gene is TRBJ2-7, the V gene TRBV19; 11 nucleotides line up with TRBD2. This CDR3 contains 16 residues. Per germline, CDR1 LNHDA and CDR2 SQIVND (reference sequence). The J segment lost 0 bases and the V segment lost 9 bases, leaving 10 bases of the junction unmatched. In DNA form, the CDR3 reads TGTGCCAGGAAGACTAGCGGGGTGGGGAGCTCCTACGAGCAGTACTTC. This encodes CARKTSGVGSSYEQYF. The entire variable domain, with the rest obtained from reference TRBV19 and TRBJ2-7, is as follows: DGGITQSPKYLFRKEGQNVTLSCEQNLNHDAMYWYRQDPGQGLRLIYYSQIVNDFQKGDIAEGYSVSREKKESFPLTVTSAQKNPTAFYLCARKTSGVGSSYEQYFGPGTRLTVT.

The chain is built from TRBV9 and TRBJ2-5; tentative D call: TRBD2 (6 bases). The germline V gene encodes CDR1 SGDLS and CDR2 YYNGEE. V shed 2 bases and J shed 4 bases, with 15 bases lying between them. The CDR3 runs to 15 residues. CDR3 loop: CASSVDGLRLETQYF. In nucleotides, the CDR3 is TGTGCCAGCAGCGTCGACGGACTAAGGTTAGAGACCCAGTACTTC.

This chain connects TRBV30 to TRBJ2-3; possible D gene TRBD2, 5 bases. Germline V gives CDR1 GTSNPN, CDR2 SVGIG (reference sequence). CDR3 length: 16 residues. Trimming removed 0 bases at V and 3 bases at J, with 16 bases between. This chain's CDR3 is CAWSVGRAVGTDTQYF. DNA of the CDR3: TGTGCCTGGAGTGTAGGGCGGGCAGTAGGAACAGATACGCAGTATTTT.

The chain recombines TRBV30 with TRBJ2-7, with D hard to call. The germline gives CDR1 GTSNPN, CDR2 SVGIG (reference sequence). V lost 1 base and J lost 6, with 7 bases in between. The CDR3 sequence is 11 residues long. The DNA for the CDR3 is TGTGCCTGGAGTGACTCACGCGAGCAGTACTTC. This translates into CAWSDSREQYF.

The chain employs TRBV10-1 and TRBJ1-1, with 9 bases matching TRBD1. This CDR3 contains 13 residues. J lost 10 bases, V lost 5 bases, and 8 bases had no gene match. Germline assignment: CDR1 WNHNN and CDR2 SYGVQD (reference sequence). The CDR3 loop reads CASSRTGEFRAFF. In nucleotides, the CDR3 is TGCGCCAGCAGTCGGACAGGGGAGTTTAGAGCTTTCTTT.

This clone showed up just a few times. This rearrangement joins TRBV10-1 to TRBJ1-5; the D is unclear. Germline values: CDR1 WNHNN, CDR2 SYGVQD (reference sequence). Trimming cost V 2 bases and J 4 bases, with 6 bases left between them. The CDR3 runs 13 residues. CDR3 coding DNA: TGCGCCAGCAGTGAGAATATTAATCAGCCCCAGCATTTT. It yields the protein CASSENINQPQHF.

The chain couples TRBV7-3 to TRBJ1-1, with D tentatively TRBD1 (6 bases). The CDR3 extends over 12 amino acids. The germline V and J ends were trimmed by 1 base and 10 bases, with 10 bases remaining between them. CDR1 is SGHTA and CDR2 is FQGTGA in the germline V gene. The CDR3 DNA follows: TGTGCCAGCAGCTTAATAGGGGGAACAGCTTTCTTT. The encoded protein is CASSLIGGTAFF.

This chain joins TRBV5-8 and TRBJ1-5; D call uncertain. The CDR3 is 12 amino acids. The germline V and J ends were trimmed by 4 bases and 3 bases, with 5 bases remaining between them. The germline V gene has CDR1 SGHTS and CDR2 YDEGEE. In nucleotides, the CDR3 is TGTGCCAGCAGCCCTCTCAATCAGCCCCAGCATTTT. Its translation: CASSPLNQPQHF. The whole variable domain, filled in from reference TRBV5-8 and TRBJ1-5, reads EAGVTQSPTHLIKTRGQQATLRCSPISGHTSVYWYQQALGLGLQFLLWYDEGEERNRGNFPPRFSGRQFPNYSSELNVNALELEDSALYLCASSPLNQPQHFGDGTRLSIL.

This clone turned up a few times. The sample contains more than one DNA sequence encoding this CDR3. The V call is TRBV3-1 (or the pseudogene TRBV3-2), the J call TRBJ2-7, with 12 bases aligning to TRBD2. Trimming at V came to 1 base and at J to 2 bases, leaving 0 bases not matched to a gene. Germline V lookup: CDR1 LGHDT, CDR2 YNNKEL (reference sequence). The CDR3 loop spans 15 amino acids. The CDR3 loop is CASSQGLAGAYEQYF. CDR3 nucleotide sequence: TGTGCCAGCAGCCAAGGACTAGCGGGAGCCTACGAGCAGTACTTC.

The CDR3, as DNA: TGCGCCAGCAGTGAGTTAGGACAGGGGGCGCCGATAGGACCCAATGAGCAGTTCTTC. The encoded protein is CASSELGQGAPIGPNEQFF. The chain joins TRBV10-1 to TRBJ2-1; 11 bases align to TRBD1. From germline, CDR1 is WNHNN and CDR2 SYGVQD (reference sequence). V was pared by 1 base and J by 6 bases, with 14 bases of the junction left unmatched. This CDR3 is built from 19 residues.

Concerning this clone itself: The likely explanation is a read error, given a far larger clone one base away. At the DNA level, this CDR3 is encoded by other sequences in the same sample as well. This chain connects TRBV7-2 to TRBJ2-7, with 12 bases identical to TRBD2. Germline loops: CDR1 SGHTA, CDR2 FQGNSA. The CDR3 loop spans 14 amino acids. Trimming at V came to 3 bases and at J to 3 bases, leaving 0 bases not matched to a gene. Here the CDR3 DNA reads TGTGCCAGCAGCTTGGGACTAGCGGGCTACGAGCAGTACTTC. Amino acid sequence: CASSLGLAGYEQYF. Drawing the rest from reference TRBV7-2 and TRBJ2-7, the complete variable domain is GAGVSQSPSNKVTEKGKDVELRCDPISGHTALYWYRQSLGQGLEFLIYFQGNSAPDKSGLPSDRFSAERTGGSVSTLTIQRTQQEDSAVYLCASSLGLAGYEQYFGPGTRLTVT.

This clone has just one count. V gene TRBV4-3 combines with J gene TRBJ2-7; no reliable D call. Germline CDR1 LGHNA, CDR2 YSLEER. The V gene lost 4 bases and the J gene lost 3 bases, with 16 bases spanning the gap. The CDR3 loop spans 15 amino acids. CDR3 region: CASSPSRQDFYEQYF. For the CDR3, the DNA is TGCGCCAGCAGCCCTTCAAGGCAGGATTTCTACGAGCAGTACTTC.

In DNA, the CDR3 is TGCGCCAGCAGCTTGGCAGGGGGGCGAGAGTACGAGCAGTACTTC. It codes for CASSLAGGREYEQYF. This chain joins TRBV5-1 and TRBJ2-7; TRBD1 is a possible D gene (7 bases). Germline V CDR1 and CDR2: SGHRS, YFSETQ. V was clipped by 0 bases and J by 4 bases, with 14 bases between them. CDR3 length: 15 residues.

Worth noting for this clone: One end of the junction does not line up with germline, which may come from a read error. This chain connects TRBV11-2 to TRBJ1-4; unclear D gene. The CDR3 contains 16 residues. Germline CDR1 and CDR2: SGHAT and FQNNGV. The CDR3 is CASSFVATATNERLFF. For the CDR3, the DNA is TGTGCCAGCAGCTTTGTGGCCACTGCAACTAATGAAAGACTGTTTTTT. Supplemented by reference TRBV11-2 and TRBJ1-4, the full variable domain reads EAGVAQSPRYKIIEKRQSVAFWCNPISGHATLYWYQQILGQGPKLLIQFQNNGVVDDSQLPKDRFSAERLKGVDSTLKIQPAKLEDSAVYLCASSFVATATNERLFFGSGTQLSVL.

The sample holds one count of this clone. This sequence joins TRBV6-2 or TRBV6-3 and TRBJ1-1; no reliable D call. Between the trimmed V and J ends, which lost 6 bases and 2 bases, there was a span of 10 bases. The CDR3 length is 13 residues. In germline, CDR1 is MNHEY, CDR2 SVGEGT. CDR3 in DNA: TGTGCCAGCAGGCCTACAGATAACACTGAAGCTTTCTTT. It specifies CASRPTDNTEAFF.

V usage is TRBV19 and J usage is TRBJ2-5, with 10 bases identical to TRBD2. Trimming took 3 bases from V and 4 from J; bases not matched to a gene: 8. The CDR3 runs 16 residues. In germline, CDR1 is LNHDA, CDR2 SQIVND (reference sequence). CDR3 protein: CASSILAGASGETQYF. CDR3 DNA sequence: TGTGCCAGTAGTATTCTAGCGGGAGCGAGCGGAGAGACCCAGTACTTC.